The clone carrying this TCR beta chain has ten or more counts. Its matching antigen is unknown. As it was prepared, the TCRbeta library received unique molecular identifiers. TCRdb passed the PCR reads through MiXCR, listing each CDR3 protein once. In the table there are approximately 9,400 distinct CDR3 sequences, approximately 16% of which are singletons. The data derive from a study of T-cell reconstitution after alpha-beta-depleted transplantation in children. Germline V gives CDR1 SQVTM, CDR2 ANQGSEA. This CDR3 spans 12 amino acids. V dropped 4 bases and J dropped 4; count of bases not matched to a gene: 3. General observations from the study: Once a year had passed after transplant, T-cell counts and diversity came mostly from newly produced T cells.

The chain couples TRBV29-1 to TRBJ1-2; 7 bases are a match to TRBD1. This sequence originates from a girl less than two years old who had a stem cell transplant for combined immunodeficiency, so the T cells may come from the graft donor. Sample: PBMCs, mostly from graft donor cells, taken 60 days after TCRalphabeta/CD19-depleted stem cell transplant. The CDR3 loop is CSVAAGGYGYTF. The CDR3 nucleotides read TGCAGCGTTGCGGCAGGGGGCTATGGCTACACCTTC.